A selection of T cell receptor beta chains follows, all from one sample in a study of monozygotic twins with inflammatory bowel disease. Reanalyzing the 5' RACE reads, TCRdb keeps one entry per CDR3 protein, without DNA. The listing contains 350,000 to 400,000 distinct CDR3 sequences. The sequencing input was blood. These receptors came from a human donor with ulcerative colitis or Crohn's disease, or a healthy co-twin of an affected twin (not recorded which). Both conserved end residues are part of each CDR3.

CDR3: CASSLEQPNEKLFF
J: TRBJ1-4
V: TRBV5-1

CDR3: CSAPGQTHSTGELFF
J: TRBJ2-2
V: TRBV20-1

CDR3: CASSRQSIGELFF
J: TRBJ2-2
V: TRBV7-2

CDR3: CASSLRLGQGGNEQFF
J: TRBJ2-1
V: TRBV9

CDR3: CASSFFPQADTQYF
J: TRBJ2-3
V: TRBV5-1

CDR3: CASSQDLRSGVGELFF
J: TRBJ2-2
V: TRBV4-1

CDR3: CASSQGNRGGEQYF
J: TRBJ2-7
V: TRBV4-2

CDR3: CASSLGDGRQSEKLFF
J: TRBJ1-4
V: TRBV12-3/TRBV12-4

CDR3: CSASVAFSSLEQFF
J: TRBJ2-1
V: TRBV20-1

CDR3: CASSLRGGTTTDTQYF
J: TRBJ2-3
V: TRBV12-3/TRBV12-4

CDR3: CASSLVGYGEKLFF
J: TRBJ1-4
V: TRBV7-9

CDR3: CSARARRLQNIQYF
J: TRBJ2-4
V: TRBV20-1

CDR3: CASSVSQMDDTQYF
J: TRBJ2-3
V: TRBV7-9

CDR3: CASSFGLGIGEQYF
J: TRBJ2-7
V: TRBV12-3/TRBV12-4

CDR3: CSAKRRGRDSTYEQYF
J: TRBJ2-7
V: TRBV20-1

CDR3: CASSSLLSGDRYEQYF
J: TRBJ2-7
V: TRBV11-2

CDR3: CASSPPGRAKNIQYF
J: TRBJ2-4
V: TRBV19

CDR3: CAISPREETEAFF
J: TRBJ1-1
V: TRBV10-3

CDR3: CASSHTSGGAETGELFF
J: TRBJ2-2
V: TRBV7-9

CDR3: CSVGDRGRDTQYF
J: TRBJ2-3
V: TRBV29-1

CDR3: CASSPGPGRSDTQYF
J: TRBJ2-3
V: TRBV7-9

CDR3: CASSSQGSYEQYF
J: TRBJ2-7
V: TRBV7-9

CDR3: CSVQGPNEKLFF
J: TRBJ1-4
V: TRBV29-1

CDR3: CATSEPSANTGELFF
J: TRBJ2-2
V: TRBV24-1

CDR3: CASSSIQGSANYGYTF
J: TRBJ1-2
V: TRBV12-3/TRBV12-4

CDR3: CSATGWQGNQPQHF
J: TRBJ1-5
V: TRBV20-1

CDR3: CASSPVGGPETQYF
J: TRBJ2-5
V: TRBV12-3/TRBV12-4

CDR3: CASSLASLAGTYEQYF
J: TRBJ2-7
V: TRBV7-2

CDR3: CASRRFTDTQYF
J: TRBJ2-3
V: TRBV2